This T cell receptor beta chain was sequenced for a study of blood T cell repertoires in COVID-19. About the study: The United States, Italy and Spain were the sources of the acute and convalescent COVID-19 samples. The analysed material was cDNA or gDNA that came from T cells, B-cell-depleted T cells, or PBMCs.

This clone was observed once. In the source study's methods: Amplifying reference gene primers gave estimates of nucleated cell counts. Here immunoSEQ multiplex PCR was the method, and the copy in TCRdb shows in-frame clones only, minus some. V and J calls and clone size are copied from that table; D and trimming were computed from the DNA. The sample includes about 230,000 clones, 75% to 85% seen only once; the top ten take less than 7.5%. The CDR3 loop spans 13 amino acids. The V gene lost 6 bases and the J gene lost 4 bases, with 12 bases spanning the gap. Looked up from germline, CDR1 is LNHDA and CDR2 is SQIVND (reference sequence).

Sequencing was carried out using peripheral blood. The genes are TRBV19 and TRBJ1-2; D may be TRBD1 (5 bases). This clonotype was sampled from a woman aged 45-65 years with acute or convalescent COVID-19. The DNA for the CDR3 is TGTGCCAGTAGCCGAACAGGAATCTATGGCTACACCTTC. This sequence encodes CASSRTGIYGYTF.